In this sample, the clone carrying this T cell receptor beta chain turned up a few times. The data belong to a study of type 1 and type 2 diabetes patients. The PCR template was genomic DNA. The TCR beta CDR3 region was amplified using 30 forward and 13 reverse primers. Using its own MiXCR run on the multiplex PCR reads, TCRdb lists one record per CDR3 protein. In the table there are some 250,000 distinct CDR3 sequences, 40% to 50% of which are singletons. Specimen: peripheral blood mononuclear cells (PBMCs). This TCR was sampled from a man between 18 and 35 years old with type 2 diabetes.

The CDR3 here is CASSHRVFDEQYF. DNA of the CDR3: TGTGCCAGTAGCCACAGGGTCTTTGACGAGCAGTACTTC. V and J are TRBV19 and TRBJ2-7, with TRBD1 as a possible D gene (6 bases). Germline values: CDR1 LNHDA, CDR2 SQIVND (reference sequence). The CDR3 has 13 residues. V was pared by 6 bases and J by 5 bases, with 14 bases between.